This T cell receptor beta chain was sequenced during a study of graft-versus-host responses after intestinal transplantation. Study in general: Recipients had transplants, and these were multivisceral, liver-intestinal, or isolated intestinal. Anti-thymocyte globulin induction preceded 2 to 4 years of tacrolimus and steroid maintenance in all recipients. General observations from the study: An association linked early post-transplant HvG declines with peak circulating GvH clone levels.

Graft tissue was processed to release intraepithelial and lamina propria lymphocytes. Profiled with immunoSEQ multiplex PCR; TCRdb holds only in-frame clones, not every one. The data show approximately 60,000 clones, about nine tenths seen once. CDR3 size: 14 residues. Germline CDR1 MNHEY, CDR2 SMNVEV (reference sequence). V was shortened by 6 bases and J by 7 bases, with 19 bases between the two germline ends. A remark on this clone: Its antigen remains unidentified.

The TCR originated in a human patient who received an intestinal transplant, so some T cells may come from the graft donor. This chain uses TRBV27 with TRBJ2-7; D is uncertain. The input for sequencing was ileum tissue, taken 350 to 400 days after transplant. The CDR3 DNA reads TGTGCCAGCAGCTCTCGACTGCAAAGCCGGGAGCAGTACTTC. Amino acids: CASSSRLQSREQYF.